These T cell receptor beta chains were read from a single sample in a study of vaccination effects on CD4 cells after COVID-19. Their cognate antigens are unknown. Sequencing used immunoSEQ multiplex PCR; TCRdb keeps in-frame clones, though not all of them. The sample records 25,000 or so clones, 73% being singletons. Here the sequenced sample was CD4+ T cells from PBMCs cultured with SARS-CoV-2 spike peptides, taken after COVID-19 vaccination. Source of these receptors: a human donor who received a COVID-19 vaccine. Both conserved end residues are part of each CDR3. The order of the fields is clone size, D gene, J gene, V gene, CDR3 DNA, CDR3 protein. The D gene is left open where the match is weak. Clone size is shown for a subset of rows, as once, few, many or a class of expanded clone.

>-|-|TRBJ2-2|TRBV5-1
TGCGCCAGCAGTGCTCGGGGAGTTGGTAGGACCGGGGAGCTGTTTTTT
CASSARGVGRTGELFF
>-|-|TRBJ2-7|TRBV9
TGTGCCAGCAGCCCTTCACGGGGGCCTCAGTACTTC
CASSPSRGPQYF
>medium-sized|TRBD2|TRBJ2-2|TRBV9
TGTGCCAGCAGCCTGAGACTAGCGGCCAACACCGGGGAGCTGTTTTTT
CASSLRLAANTGELFF
>-|-|TRBJ1-2|TRBV30
TGTGCCTGGAGTGTACATAACTATGGCTACACCTTC
CAWSVHNYGYTF
>-|TRBD1|TRBJ1-5|TRBV6-5
TGTGCCAGCAGACTCAACGGACAGGGTAGTCAGCCCCAGCATTTT
CASRLNGQGSQPQHF
>-|TRBD2|TRBJ2-1|TRBV10-3
TGTGCCATCAGTGAGTCTTTAGGTTTCGCAAACGGGGGGGAGCAGTTCTTC
CAISESLGFANGGEQFF
>-|-|TRBJ2-3|TRBV5-1
TGCGCCAGCAGCTTAGGGGGGTACACAGATACGCAGTATTTT
CASSLGGYTDTQYF
>-|TRBD2|TRBJ2-1|TRBV6-1
TGTGCCAGCAGTGAAGTCCCCCCACTAGCGGGGGGTTCGGTAGTCTTC
CASSEVPPLAGGSVVF
>-|TRBD2|TRBJ2-3|TRBV5-1
TGCGCCAGCAGCTTCCCTAGCGGCAGCACAGATACGCAGTATTTT
CASSFPSGSTDTQYF
>-|-|TRBJ2-7|TRBV7-2
TGTGCCAGCAGTGCGGACAGGAGGGCCATGAGACGGTACTTC
CASSADRRAMRRYF
>-|-|TRBJ2-7|TRBV15
TGTGCCACCAGCAAAGAAACCGCAGGTCGCCCCTACGAGCAGTACTTC
CATSKETAGRPYEQYF
>-|-|TRBJ2-5|TRBV6-5
TGTGCCAGCAGTAATCCTGCGGTTGAGACCCAGTACTTC
CASSNPAVETQYF
>-|TRBD1|TRBJ1-2|TRBV5-1
TGCGCCAGCAGCTTGGCGGACAGGAACTATGGCTACACCTTC
CASSLADRNYGYTF
>-|-|TRBJ1-2|TRBV11-2
TGTGCCAGCAGCGACTACCTCTATGGCTACACCTTC
CASSDYLYGYTF
>-|TRBD2|TRBJ2-7|TRBV6-1
TGTGCCAGCAGTGGGGGACTAGTTGAAAGCTCCTACGAGCAGTACTTC
CASSGGLVESSYEQYF
>-|-|TRBJ1-3|TRBV4-1
TGCGCCAGCAGCGCCCGAGGCGGGGACACCATATATTTT
CASSARGGDTIYF
>-|-|TRBJ1-5|TRBV19
TGTGCCAGTAGTATCCGAGACGGACCCAATCAGCCCCAGCATTTT
CASSIRDGPNQPQHF
>-|-|TRBJ2-1|TRBV5-8
TGTGCCAGCAGCTTGGGGCTAGCATCTGATGAGCAGTTCTTC
CASSLGLASDEQFF
>-|TRBD2|TRBJ2-7|TRBV29-1
TGCAGCGTGTTAAAGCGGGGGGGCCGAGGCGACGAGCAGTACTTC
CSVLKRGGRGDEQYF
>medium-sized|-|TRBJ1-5|TRBV5-4
TGTGCCAGCAGCTTGGATAATCAGCCCCAGCATTTT
CASSLDNQPQHF
>-|TRBD2|TRBJ2-3|TRBV7-9
TGTGCCAGCAGCTTACCGGAGCGGGACACAGATACGCAGTATTTT
CASSLPERDTDTQYF
>-|TRBD1|TRBJ2-5|TRBV9
TGTGCCAGCAGCGCTACAGGGGGCGAAGAGACCCAGTACTTC
CASSATGGEETQYF
>-|TRBD2|TRBJ2-5|TRBV5-1
TGCGCCAGCAGCTTGGGACTAGCGGGAACTAAAGAGACCCAGTACTTC
CASSLGLAGTKETQYF
>few|-|TRBJ2-7|TRBV5-4
TGTGCCAGCAGCGGGACCTCCTACGAGCAGTACTTC
CASSGTSYEQYF
>-|-|TRBJ2-7|TRBV5-6
TGTGCCAGCAGCCGTAGGGGGGGCTACGAGCAGTACTTC
CASSRRGGYEQYF
>-|TRBD1|TRBJ2-2|TRBV9
TGTGCCAGCAGGAAGACAGGGGTGAACACCGGGGAGCTGTTTTTT
CASRKTGVNTGELFF
>once|-|TRBJ2-7|TRBV24-1
TGTGCCACCAGCGCGCGGGCCTCCTACGAGCAGTACTTC
CATSARASYEQYF
>-|-|TRBJ1-5|TRBV4-1
TGCGCCAGCAGCCAACTAAGCGGTCGGGGCAATCAGCCCCAGCATTTT
CASSQLSGRGNQPQHF
>few|-|TRBJ2-1|TRBV5-6
TGTGCCAGCAGCTTGGACAGGGTATGGAATGAGCAGTTCTTC
CASSLDRVWNEQFF
>medium-sized|TRBD2|TRBJ2-5|TRBV6-5
TGTGCCAGCACCAGCGGGGCTCCAGGGACCCAGTACTTC
CASTSGAPGTQYF
>-|-|TRBJ1-2|TRBV3-1/TRBV3-2
TGTGCCAGCAGCCAAGAAAACAGGGTTAGGAGCTACACCTTC
CASSQENRVRSYTF
>-|-|TRBJ2-3|TRBV24-1
TGTGCCACCAGTGGGGATACAGATACGCAGTATTTT
CATSGDTDTQYF
>-|-|TRBJ2-1|TRBV7-8
TGTGCCAGCAGCGAAACGGAGCCTTCCTACAATGAGCAGTTCTTC
CASSETEPSYNEQFF
>-|-|TRBJ1-1|TRBV6-5
TGTGCCAGCAGGGGGCAGCTCGGCACTGAAGCTTTCTTT
CASRGQLGTEAFF
>-|TRBD2|TRBJ2-1|TRBV6-6
TGTGCCAGCAGTCCCCGGGGAGCGGGAGTTGAGAGGAATGAGCAGTTCTTC
CASSPRGAGVERNEQFF
>-|TRBD2|TRBJ2-7|TRBV7-2
TGTGCCAGCAGCTATACTAGCGGGAGCGAGCAGTACTTC
CASSYTSGSEQYF
>-|TRBD1|TRBJ2-3|TRBV5-1
TGCGCCAGCAGCCCGGGACAGGGAGCATTGTGGAGCACAGATACGCAGTATTTT
CASSPGQGALWSTDTQYF
>-|-|TRBJ1-1|TRBV28
TGTGCCAGCAGCCCACCCAAGGTAGGGAACACTGAAGCTTTCTTT
CASSPPKVGNTEAFF
>-|-|TRBJ1-1|TRBV11-2
TGTGCCAGCAGCTTAGATCGACGGGGGAGTGAAGCTTTCTTT
CASSLDRRGSEAFF
>-|TRBD1|TRBJ2-2|TRBV12-3/TRBV12-4
TGTGCCAGCAGTTTCCAGGGGGCTAGGGAGCTGTTTTTT
CASSFQGARELFF
>-|-|TRBJ2-1|TRBV29-1
TGCAGCGCCGACGGTATGTACAAGCCCGTCTACAATGAGCAGTTCTTC
CSADGMYKPVYNEQFF
>-|-|TRBJ1-2|TRBV21-1
TGTGCCAGCAGCAAGACGGAAGGGGAGTATGGCTACACCTTC
CASSKTEGEYGYTF
>few|TRBD1|TRBJ1-2|TRBV2
TGTGCCAGCAGTGAACTACAGGGGATCGGTGGCTACACCTTC
CASSELQGIGGYTF
>-|TRBD1|TRBJ2-7|TRBV6-5
TGTGCCAGCAGTCCAGAGGACAGGGTGAGGGACGAGCAGTACTTC
CASSPEDRVRDEQYF
>-|-|TRBJ2-1|TRBV5-8
TGTGCCAGCAGCTTGTGGGGGGTTGACAATGAGCAGTTCTTC
CASSLWGVDNEQFF